Below are 5 T cell receptor beta chains sequenced from a single sample in a study of cytomegalovirus exposure and HLA in healthy donors (dated by TCRdb to about 2017). Library prep was done by the immunoSEQ multiplex PCR assay. For the multiplex PCR, a mixture combining 60 forward primers for TCR Vbeta segments and 13 reverse primers for TCR Jbeta segments was used. TCRdb re-hosts the immuneACCESS table, in-frame sequences only. Its copies lack some clones; in the studies checked, an unresolved V gene accounts for under half of them, and the cause for the rest is not known. The sample yields 90,000 to 120,000 clones; roughly 82% were counted once. The ten most abundant clones make up about 2.5% of the sample. The specimen was PBMCs. The receptors here all came from a man younger than 40 in good health and CMV-seropositive.

The chain links TRBV5-1 to TRBJ1-4; TRBD1 agrees at 10 bases. CDR1 SGHRS and CDR2 YFSETQ come from the germline V gene. After removal of 9 bases from V and 3 bases from J, the junction contained 8 bases not matched to a gene. The CDR3 length is 15 residues. The CDR3 spells CATSGQGVANEKLFF. The CDR3 bases are TGCGCCACCTCCGGACAGGGGGTCGCTAATGAAAAACTGTTTTTT.

This clone was counted a few times. The chain joins TRBV6-1 to TRBJ2-2; TRBD2 agrees at 8 bases. The CDR3 runs 16 residues. Germline-derived CDR1 and CDR2 are MNHNS and SASEGT. The trim removed 0 bases at V and 1 base at J, leaving 1 base unmatched. The DNA of the CDR3 is TGTGCCAGCAGTGAAGCGCGGGGGGAGAACACCGGGGAGCTGTTTTTT. It yields the protein CASSEARGENTGELFF.

The chain has TRBV6-5 and TRBJ1-3, with TRBD1 identical over 8 bases. The CDR3 sequence is 15 residues long. V lost 3 bases to trimming and J lost 7 bases; unmatched junction nucleotides: 8. The germline V gene has CDR1 MNHEY and CDR2 SVGAGI. The CDR3 DNA reads TGTGCCAGCAGTTATCGACAGGGGATAGGGAACACCATATATTTT. Its protein is CASSYRQGIGNTIYF.

V gene TRBV5-1 combines with J gene TRBJ2-5, with D tentatively TRBD1 (5 bases). The CDR3 is 14 residues long. CDR1 SGHRS and CDR2 YFSETQ come from the germline V gene. Deletions cut 2 bases from V and 5 bases from J, with 13 bases between. The CDR3 DNA is TGCGCCAGCAGCTTTGTCCAGGGTGGGGAGACCCAGTACTTC. Its protein is CASSFVQGGETQYF.

A note on this clone: Other DNA sequences in this sample translate to the same CDR3. The chain has TRBV28 and TRBJ1-1; TRBD1 might be the D (6 bases). CDR3 length equals 14 residues. The ends were cut back, 4 bases at V and 1 base at J, with 10 bases in the middle. Per germline, CDR1 MDHEN and CDR2 SYDVKM. In DNA form, the CDR3 reads TGTGCCAGCAGTTCGGGACACCCGAACACTGAAGCTTTCTTT. This gives the protein CASSSGHPNTEAFF. The whole variable domain, filled in from reference TRBV28 and TRBJ1-1, reads DVKVTQSSRYLVKRTGEKVFLECVQDMDHENMFWYRQDPGLGLRLIYFSYDVKMKEKGDIPEGYSVSREKKERFSLILESASTNQTSMYLCASSSGHPNTEAFFGQGTRLTVV.